The rows below give T cell receptor beta chains drawn from one sample of a study of a mutant IDH1 vaccine in newly diagnosed glioma. These TCRs are of unknown antigen specificity. Measured with immunoSEQ multiplex PCR; TCRdb has only the in-frame clones, and not every one. Of approximately 50,000 clones listed, 86% were seen once; the top ten hold 1.6%. Sequenced material: PBMCs, taken from a glioma patient whose treatment included an IDH1 peptide vaccine. These TCRs come from a man aged 40-49 years with glioma. CDR3s include the opening cysteine and the closing phenylalanine or tryptophan. The D gene is left open where the match is weak. Clone size is given for some rows only: seen once, a few or many times, or a class if the clone is expanded.

v_call: TRBV29-1
j_call: TRBJ2-7
cdr3_length: 11
clone_size: .
d_call: .
cdr3_aa: CSVEQSYEQYF
cdr3_nt: TGCAGCGTTGAACAGTCCTACGAGCAGTACTTC

v_call: TRBV15
j_call: TRBJ2-1
cdr3_length: 14
clone_size: .
d_call: .
cdr3_aa: CATSREVLEGEQFF
cdr3_nt: TGTGCCACCAGCAGAGAGGTTTTAGAGGGCGAGCAGTTCTTC

v_call: TRBV15
j_call: TRBJ1-4
cdr3_length: 15
clone_size: .
d_call: TRBD1
cdr3_aa: CATSRDQGGNEKLFF
cdr3_nt: TGTGCCACCAGCAGAGACCAGGGGGGTAATGAAAAACTGTTTTTT

v_call: TRBV19
j_call: TRBJ1-3
cdr3_length: 15
clone_size: .
d_call: .
cdr3_aa: CASSMGRASGNTIYF
cdr3_nt: TGTGCCAGTAGTATGGGCAGGGCCTCTGGAAACACCATATATTTT

v_call: TRBV5-1
j_call: TRBJ2-7
cdr3_length: 13
clone_size: .
d_call: .
cdr3_aa: CASSLAGPYEQYF
cdr3_nt: TGCGCCAGCAGCTTGGCCGGTCCCTACGAGCAGTACTTC

v_call: TRBV27
j_call: TRBJ2-6
cdr3_length: 16
clone_size: .
d_call: .
cdr3_aa: CASSSYPNSGANVLTF
cdr3_nt: TGTGCCAGCAGTTCCTATCCCAACTCTGGGGCCAACGTCCTGACTTTC

v_call: TRBV2
j_call: TRBJ2-7
cdr3_length: 14
clone_size: .
d_call: TRBD1
cdr3_aa: CASSGQGVSYEQYF
cdr3_nt: TGTGCCAGCAGTGGACAGGGGGTCTCCTACGAGCAGTACTTC

v_call: TRBV19
j_call: TRBJ1-2
cdr3_length: 17
clone_size: .
d_call: TRBD1
cdr3_aa: CASSINGAGGLYYGYTF
cdr3_nt: TGTGCCAGTAGTATAAACGGTGCAGGGGGCTTATACTATGGCTACACCTTC

v_call: TRBV6-1
j_call: TRBJ1-2
cdr3_length: 12
clone_size: .
d_call: .
cdr3_aa: CASMGDSHGYTF
cdr3_nt: TGTGCCAGCATGGGCGATTCCCATGGCTACACCTTC

v_call: TRBV10-3
j_call: TRBJ1-1
cdr3_length: 13
clone_size: .
d_call: .
cdr3_aa: CAISERGDTEAFF
cdr3_nt: TGTGCCATCAGTGAGCGGGGGGACACTGAAGCTTTCTTT

v_call: TRBV18
j_call: TRBJ2-5
cdr3_length: 14
clone_size: .
d_call: .
cdr3_aa: CASSPGRPPETQYF
cdr3_nt: TGTGCCAGCTCACCGGGGAGGCCGCCCGAGACCCAGTACTTC

v_call: TRBV5-1
j_call: TRBJ2-7
cdr3_length: 14
clone_size: .
d_call: TRBD2
cdr3_aa: CASSSGTHRYEQYF
cdr3_nt: TGCGCCAGCAGCAGCGGGACTCACCGATACGAGCAGTACTTC

v_call: TRBV7-8
j_call: TRBJ1-5
cdr3_length: 14
clone_size: .
d_call: TRBD1
cdr3_aa: CASSGDRRDQPQHF
cdr3_nt: TGTGCCAGCAGCGGGGACAGGAGAGATCAGCCCCAGCATTTT

v_call: TRBV12-2
j_call: TRBJ2-7
cdr3_length: 16
clone_size: .
d_call: .
cdr3_aa: CASRLNLANPSYEQYF
cdr3_nt: TGTGCAAGTCGCCTGAACCTAGCGAACCCTTCCTACGAGCAGTACTTC

v_call: TRBV7-2
j_call: TRBJ1-2
cdr3_length: 14
clone_size: few
d_call: .
cdr3_aa: CASSPTRTQYGYTF
cdr3_nt: TGTGCCAGCAGCCCCACCCGGACACAGTATGGCTACACCTTC

v_call: TRBV19
j_call: TRBJ2-1
cdr3_length: 16
clone_size: .
d_call: .
cdr3_aa: CASSLPGSRPYNEQFF
cdr3_nt: TGTGCCAGTAGTCTACCCGGGAGCCGCCCCTACAATGAGCAGTTCTTC

v_call: TRBV6-5
j_call: TRBJ2-7
cdr3_length: 15
clone_size: .
d_call: TRBD2
cdr3_aa: CASTRGGGRTYEQYF
cdr3_nt: TGTGCCAGCACCCGGGGGGGCGGGAGGACCTACGAGCAGTACTTC

v_call: TRBV5-5
j_call: TRBJ2-7
cdr3_length: 13
clone_size: .
d_call: TRBD2
cdr3_aa: CASNRGGYLEQYF
cdr3_nt: TGTGCCAGCAATCGGGGGGGCTATCTCGAGCAGTACTTC

v_call: TRBV7-3
j_call: TRBJ1-5
cdr3_length: 13
clone_size: few
d_call: .
cdr3_aa: CASSIQGGSAQHF
cdr3_nt: TGTGCCAGCAGCATCCAGGGAGGGTCAGCCCAGCATTTT

v_call: TRBV6-6
j_call: TRBJ2-7
cdr3_length: 13
clone_size: .
d_call: TRBD2
cdr3_aa: CASSHGTSYEQYF
cdr3_nt: TGTGCCAGCAGCCACGGGACTAGCTACGAGCAGTACTTC

v_call: TRBV4-1
j_call: TRBJ2-1
cdr3_length: 17
clone_size: once
d_call: TRBD2
cdr3_aa: CASSQGVASGGDNEQFF
cdr3_nt: TGCGCCAGCAGCCAAGGTGTGGCTAGCGGGGGAGACAATGAGCAGTTCTTC

v_call: TRBV21-1
j_call: TRBJ2-1
cdr3_length: 12
clone_size: .
d_call: .
cdr3_aa: CASGLGAPARFF
cdr3_nt: TGTGCCAGCGGTCTTGGGGCGCCCGCAAGGTTCTTC

v_call: TRBV9
j_call: TRBJ2-7
cdr3_length: 15
clone_size: .
d_call: TRBD1
cdr3_aa: CASSPGTGLSYEQYF
cdr3_nt: TGTGCCAGCAGCCCCGGGACAGGGCTCTCCTACGAGCAGTACTTC

v_call: TRBV19
j_call: TRBJ2-2
cdr3_length: 16
clone_size: few
d_call: .
cdr3_aa: CASSMIPFDVGGELFF
cdr3_nt: TGTGCCAGTAGTATGATCCCGTTCGACGTTGGGGGGGAGCTGTTTTTT

v_call: TRBV12-5
j_call: TRBJ2-3
cdr3_length: 12
clone_size: once
d_call: .
cdr3_aa: CASGFLTDTQYF
cdr3_nt: TGTGCTAGTGGTTTCCTGACAGATACGCAGTATTTT

v_call: TRBV7-2
j_call: TRBJ1-5
cdr3_length: 11
clone_size: once
d_call: .
cdr3_aa: CASSLMGPQHF
cdr3_nt: TGTGCCAGCAGCTTGATGGGGCCCCAGCATTTT

v_call: TRBV5-1
j_call: TRBJ2-7
cdr3_length: 14
clone_size: once
d_call: .
cdr3_aa: CASSSPGGLNRQYF
cdr3_nt: TGCGCCAGCAGCTCGCCCGGGGGTTTGAATAGGCAGTACTTC

v_call: TRBV18
j_call: TRBJ2-5
cdr3_length: 13
clone_size: .
d_call: .
cdr3_aa: CASSQALQETQYF
cdr3_nt: TGTGCCAGCTCACAGGCGTTGCAAGAGACCCAGTACTTC

v_call: TRBV6-5
j_call: TRBJ2-1
cdr3_length: 15
clone_size: .
d_call: TRBD2
cdr3_aa: CASSGGLDEGYEQFF
cdr3_nt: TGTGCCAGCTCGGGGGGACTAGATGAGGGGTATGAGCAGTTCTTC

v_call: TRBV2
j_call: TRBJ2-5
cdr3_length: 12
clone_size: .
d_call: .
cdr3_aa: CASSPHWETQYF
cdr3_nt: TGTGCCAGCAGCCCACACTGGGAGACCCAGTACTTC

v_call: TRBV9
j_call: TRBJ2-4
cdr3_length: 14
clone_size: .
d_call: .
cdr3_aa: CASSVGNSDNIQYF
cdr3_nt: TGTGCCAGCAGCGTAGGAAATAGCGACAACATTCAGTACTTC

v_call: TRBV4-1
j_call: TRBJ1-1
cdr3_length: 14
clone_size: .
d_call: .
cdr3_aa: CASSLVGENTEAFF
cdr3_nt: TGCGCCAGCAGCCTCGTGGGGGAGAACACTGAAGCTTTCTTT

v_call: TRBV5-8
j_call: TRBJ1-1
cdr3_length: 14
clone_size: once
d_call: .
cdr3_aa: CASSPQGGWTEAFF
cdr3_nt: TGTGCCAGCAGCCCCCAGGGAGGATGGACTGAAGCTTTCTTT

v_call: TRBV6-6
j_call: TRBJ1-5
cdr3_length: 15
clone_size: .
d_call: .
cdr3_aa: CASSYLAGGNQPQHF
cdr3_nt: TGTGCCAGCAGTTACCTAGCAGGGGGCAATCAGCCCCAGCATTTT

v_call: TRBV6-5
j_call: TRBJ2-3
cdr3_length: 15
clone_size: .
d_call: .
cdr3_aa: CASSYTPGSTHTQYF
cdr3_nt: TGTGCCAGCAGCTACACCCCAGGGTCAACACATACGCAGTATTTT